The TCR beta chain under discussion was sequenced for a study of human T cells and chemical hapten exposure. Study-wide results and limits: Patch test score was positively correlated with the counts of TCRs that had expanded at PT1. Sensitizing with DPC caused no change in TCRs above 1 in 1000 frequency. The donor cohort had alopecia, so its immune response may not match that of healthy people.

Documented time point: patch test 3, about 24 weeks after DPC sensitization. The sample's treatment: therapeutic diphenylcyclopropenone sensitization with weekly scalp DPC. With respect to this clonotype: Its target is unknown.

One entry per CDR3 protein results from TCRdb running MiXCR on the RACE reads. The sample consists of 150,000 to 200,000 distinct CDR3 sequences, around 25% of them appearing once. Germline V CDR1 and CDR2: SQVTM, ANQGSEA. The CDR3 totals 14 residues. The V gene lost 4 bases and the J gene lost 2 bases, with 14 bases spanning the gap. This chain connects TRBV29-1 to TRBJ1-2, with D maybe TRBD1 (5 bases). This sequence originates from a woman in her 40s with alopecia areata. Some clones in this sample may be carry-over from other donors' samples. The sequencing used whole blood, collected in connection with sensitization to the hapten diphenylcyclopropenone (DPC). The CDR3 loop reads CSVGGGTGNYGYTF. The DNA of the CDR3 is TGCAGCGTTGGGGGGGGGACGGGGAACTATGGCTACACCTTC.